The entry below describes one TCR beta chain. What it recognizes is unknown. This sample is part of a study of CXCR3-negative and CXCR3-positive naive CD8 T cells. CDR1 is SQVTM and CDR2 is ANQGSEA in the germline V gene. The CDR3 contains 15 residues. All TRB cDNA libraries came from 5' RACE performed with UMI labels. TCRdb re-called the 5' RACE reads and gives one entry per CDR3 protein, without DNA. This sample's clone table lists around 66,000 distinct CDR3 sequences. Study findings and constraints: CXCR3-negative naive cells had less hydrophobic TRB CDR3s than did CXCR3-positive naive cells.

The sample taken for sequencing was naive CXCR3+ CD8+ T cells from blood. Subset indicated: CD45RO-CCR7+CD27+CD95- naive CD8+ T cells expressing CXCR3 (TNR3+). The chain couples TRBV29-1 to TRBJ2-1; TCRdb's D call, TRBD1, is unchecked because there is no DNA. The TCR sequence derives from a human donor in good health. Some clones in this sample may be carry-over from other donors' samples. The CDR3 here is CSVDPLRGGNNEQFF.